This TCR beta chain was obtained from a study of CD8 T cells in ankylosing spondylitis. Overall study findings and caveats: In the blood and synovial fluid of reactive arthritis, some motif variants had been previously reported. One TCR beta motif, made up of several highly homologous variants, appeared characteristic of ankylosing spondylitis blood. Disease-linked clones reportedly showed significant enrichment in matched ankylosing spondylitis synovial fluid.

TCRdb reanalysed the 5' RACE reads using MiXCR and keeps one entry per CDR3 protein. The sample carries roughly 250,000 distinct CDR3 sequences, over 8.5% recorded once. This clonotype appeared a few times. As yet, its antigen is unknown. Between the trimmed V and J ends, which lost 5 bases and 3 bases, there was a span of 13 bases. Germline V gene sequence: CDR1 SGHTA, CDR2 FQGNSA. The CDR3 contains 14 residues. This clonotype was sampled from a male donor with ankylosing spondylitis or in good health (not recorded which). J is TRBJ1-1 and V is TRBV7-2, with D perhaps matching TRBD1 (6 bases). Sequencing was performed on blood, either unsorted or a sorted T cell fraction (not recorded which). The DNA for the CDR3 is TGTGCCAGCAGCCCCGGACAGCAACACACTGAAGCTTTCTTT. Amino acids: CASSPGQQHTEAFF. Together with reference TRBV7-2 and TRBJ1-1, the CDR3 gives the full variable domain: GAGVSQSPSNKVTEKGKDVELRCDPISGHTALYWYRQSLGQGLEFLIYFQGNSAPDKSGLPSDRFSAERTGGSVSTLTIQRTQQEDSAVYLCASSPGQQHTEAFFGQGTRLTVV.